Shown below are 8 T cell receptor beta chains from a single sample sequenced in a study of shared clonotypes between healthy human individuals. The assay was immunoSEQ multiplex PCR, and TCRdb's table has in-frame clones only and misses some. The table lists 2,500,000 or so clones, less than 95% of them singletons. Material for sequencing was naive CD4+ T cells from PBMCs. Subset of the sample: CD45RA+ positively selected. The receptor source for this set is a man aged 18 to 29 in good health. Some clones in this sample may be carry-over from other donors' samples.

J is TRBJ2-5 and V is TRBV19, with 9 bases that match TRBD1. The ends lost 9 bases at V and 0 bases at J; junction bases unmatched: 5. The CDR3 extends over 14 amino acids. Germline V gene lookup returns CDR1 LNHDA and CDR2 SQIVND (reference sequence). The CDR3 protein is CASRDRANQETQYF. The CDR3 region has the DNA TGTGCCAGCCGGGACAGGGCTAACCAAGAGACCCAGTACTTC.

The V gene is TRBV28, the J gene TRBJ2-1; D might be TRBD2 (6 bases). CDR1 and CDR2 from the germline V gene are MDHEN and SYDVKM. V dropped 3 bases and J dropped 8 bases, with 23 bases sitting between them. CDR3 size: 17 residues. In DNA, the CDR3 is TGTGCCAGCAGTTTTCAGGTCGTGGGCGGGATCGGTTATGAGCAGTTCTTC. Its protein is CASSFQVVGGIGYEQFF.

The chain joins TRBV27 to TRBJ2-1; TRBD2 matches 8 bases. Germline V CDR1 and CDR2: MNHEY, SMNVEV (reference sequence). This CDR3 comprises 14 residues. V shed 1 base and J 9 bases; nucleotides not matched to a gene: 5. CDR3 in amino acids: CASSLFAGGVEQFF. In DNA, the CDR3 is TGTGCCAGCAGTTTATTTGCGGGAGGAGTTGAGCAGTTCTTC.

The chain joins TRBV29-1 to TRBJ2-7, with D possibly being TRBD2 (6 bases). From germline, CDR1 is SQVTM and CDR2 ANQGSEA. This CDR3 comprises 13 residues. The V gene lost 5 bases and the J gene lost 0 bases, with 11 bases spanning the gap. The CDR3 region is CSVCYGGSYEQYF. CDR3 DNA sequence: TGCAGCGTTTGTTACGGGGGCTCCTACGAGCAGTACTTC.

The table lists this clone with a count of one. This chain joins TRBV19 and TRBJ1-5; the D gene is possibly TRBD1 (5 bases). V lost 8 bases and J lost 1, with 9 bases in between. Germline V gene lookup returns CDR1 LNHDA and CDR2 SQIVND (reference sequence). CDR3 length equals 13 residues. The CDR3 reads CASQGSSNQPQHF. The CDR3 DNA sequence: TGTGCCAGTCAGGGCTCGAGCAATCAGCCCCAGCATTTT.

The V call is TRBV28, the J call TRBJ1-1; unclear D gene. V was pared by 3 bases and J by 6 bases, with 8 bases between. This CDR3 contains 12 residues. Germline values: CDR1 MDHEN, CDR2 SYDVKM. The CDR3 sequence is CASSLVTAEAFF. The DNA of the CDR3 is TGTGCCAGCAGTTTGGTGACGGCTGAAGCTTTCTTT.

V gene TRBV5-1 combines with J gene TRBJ2-7, with 7 bases that match TRBD1. CDR1 is SGHRS, CDR2 YFSETQ, per germline. After removal of 0 bases from V and 3 bases from J, the junction contained 3 bases not matched to a gene. CDR3 length equals 14 residues. This CDR3 reads CASSLVSGGYEQYF. The CDR3, as DNA: TGCGCCAGCAGCTTGGTCTCAGGGGGCTACGAGCAGTACTTC.

The chain is built from TRBV27 and TRBJ2-7; D remains unclear. Trimming took 5 bases from V and 2 from J, leaving 13 bases between them. This CDR3 region has 14 residues. Looked up from germline, CDR1 is MNHEY and CDR2 is SMNVEV (reference sequence). In DNA, the CDR3 is TGTGCCAGCAGTCCCAGGACGGGTACCTACGAGCAGTACTTC. Residues: CASSPRTGTYEQYF.